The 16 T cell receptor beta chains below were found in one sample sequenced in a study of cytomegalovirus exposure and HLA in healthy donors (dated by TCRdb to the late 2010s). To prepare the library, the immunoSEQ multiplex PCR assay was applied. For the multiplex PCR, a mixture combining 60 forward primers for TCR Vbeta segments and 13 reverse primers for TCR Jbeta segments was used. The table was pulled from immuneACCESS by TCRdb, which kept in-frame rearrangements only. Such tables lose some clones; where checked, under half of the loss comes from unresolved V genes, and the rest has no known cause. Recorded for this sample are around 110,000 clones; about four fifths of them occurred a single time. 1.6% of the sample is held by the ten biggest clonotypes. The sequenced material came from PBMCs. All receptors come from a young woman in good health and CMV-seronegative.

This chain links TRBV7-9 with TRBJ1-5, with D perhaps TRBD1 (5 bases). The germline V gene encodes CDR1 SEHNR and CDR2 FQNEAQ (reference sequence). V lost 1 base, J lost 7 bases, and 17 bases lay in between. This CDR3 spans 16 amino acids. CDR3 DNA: TGTGCCAGCAGCTTAGGGGAGGGGAAGGATAGACAGCCCCAGCATTTT. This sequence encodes CASSLGEGKDRQPQHF.

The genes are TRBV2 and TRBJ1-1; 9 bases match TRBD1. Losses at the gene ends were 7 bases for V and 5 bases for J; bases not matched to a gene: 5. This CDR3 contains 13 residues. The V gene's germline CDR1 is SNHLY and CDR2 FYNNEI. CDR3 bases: TGTGCCAGCAATAACAGGGGGCGGACTGAAGCTTTCTTT. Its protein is CASNNRGRTEAFF.

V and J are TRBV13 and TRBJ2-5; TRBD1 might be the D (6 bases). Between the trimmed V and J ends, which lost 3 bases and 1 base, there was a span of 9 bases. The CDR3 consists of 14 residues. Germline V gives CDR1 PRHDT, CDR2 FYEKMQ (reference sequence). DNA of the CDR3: TGTGCCAGCAGCTTTCAGGGGCCCCAAGAGACCCAGTACTTC. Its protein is CASSFQGPQETQYF.

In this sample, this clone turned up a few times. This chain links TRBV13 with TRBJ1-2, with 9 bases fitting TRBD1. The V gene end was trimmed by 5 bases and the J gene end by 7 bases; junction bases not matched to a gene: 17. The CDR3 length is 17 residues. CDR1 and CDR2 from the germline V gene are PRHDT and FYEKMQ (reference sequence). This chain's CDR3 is CASSRAGTGYAFGGYTF. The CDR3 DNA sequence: TGTGCCAGCAGCCGGGCGGGGACAGGGTATGCATTCGGTGGCTACACCTTC.

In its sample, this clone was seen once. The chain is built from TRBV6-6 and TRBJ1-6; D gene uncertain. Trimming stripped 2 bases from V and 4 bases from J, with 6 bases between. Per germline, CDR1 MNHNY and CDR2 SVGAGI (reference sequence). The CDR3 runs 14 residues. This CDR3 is CASSYQQYNSPLHF. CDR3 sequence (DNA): TGTGCCAGCAGTTACCAACAGTATAATTCACCCCTCCACTTT.

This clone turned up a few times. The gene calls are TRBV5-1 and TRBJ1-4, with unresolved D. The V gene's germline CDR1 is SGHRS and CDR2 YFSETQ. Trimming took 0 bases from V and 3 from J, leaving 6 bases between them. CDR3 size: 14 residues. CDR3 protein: CASSLDPSNEKLFF. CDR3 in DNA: TGCGCCAGCAGCTTGGATCCATCTAATGAAAAACTGTTTTTT.

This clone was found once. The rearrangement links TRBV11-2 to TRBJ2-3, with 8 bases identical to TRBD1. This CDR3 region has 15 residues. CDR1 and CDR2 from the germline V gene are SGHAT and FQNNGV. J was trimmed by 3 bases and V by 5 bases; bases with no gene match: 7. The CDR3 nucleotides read TGTGCCAGCAGCCCGGACAGGGTGCGGACAGATACGCAGTATTTT. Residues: CASSPDRVRTDTQYF. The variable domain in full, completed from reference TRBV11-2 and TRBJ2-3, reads EAGVAQSPRYKIIEKRQSVAFWCNPISGHATLYWYQQILGQGPKLLIQFQNNGVVDDSQLPKDRFSAERLKGVDSTLKIQPAKLEDSAVYLCASSPDRVRTDTQYFGPGTRLTVL.

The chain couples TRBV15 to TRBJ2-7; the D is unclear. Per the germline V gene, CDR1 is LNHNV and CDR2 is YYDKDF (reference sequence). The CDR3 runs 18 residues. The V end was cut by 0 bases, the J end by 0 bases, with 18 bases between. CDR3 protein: CATSRDPRSHANSYEQYF. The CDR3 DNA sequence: TGTGCCACCAGCAGAGATCCTAGGAGCCACGCAAACTCCTACGAGCAGTACTTC. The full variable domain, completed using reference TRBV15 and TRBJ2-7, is DAMVIQNPRYQVTQFGKPVTLSCSQTLNHNVMYWYQQKSSQAPKLLFHYYDKDFNNEADTPDNFQSRRPNTSFCFLDIRSPGLGDTAMYLCATSRDPRSHANSYEQYFGPGTRLTVT.

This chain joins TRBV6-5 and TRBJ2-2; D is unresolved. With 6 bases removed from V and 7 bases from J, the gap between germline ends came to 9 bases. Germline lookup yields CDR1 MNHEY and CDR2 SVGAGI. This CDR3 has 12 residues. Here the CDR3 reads CASSSPFGELFF. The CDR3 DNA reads TGTGCCAGCAGCTCCCCGTTCGGGGAGCTGTTTTTT.

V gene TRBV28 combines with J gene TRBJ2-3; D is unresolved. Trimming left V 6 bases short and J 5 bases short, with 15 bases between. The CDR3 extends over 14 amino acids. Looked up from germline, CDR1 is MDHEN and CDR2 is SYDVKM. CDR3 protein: CASSDSIQRDTQYF. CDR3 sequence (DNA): TGTGCCAGCAGCGATTCGATACAAAGAGATACGCAGTATTTT. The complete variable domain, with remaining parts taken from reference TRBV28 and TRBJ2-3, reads DVKVTQSSRYLVKRTGEKVFLECVQDMDHENMFWYRQDPGLGLRLIYFSYDVKMKEKGDIPEGYSVSREKKERFSLILESASTNQTSMYLCASSDSIQRDTQYFGPGTRLTVL.

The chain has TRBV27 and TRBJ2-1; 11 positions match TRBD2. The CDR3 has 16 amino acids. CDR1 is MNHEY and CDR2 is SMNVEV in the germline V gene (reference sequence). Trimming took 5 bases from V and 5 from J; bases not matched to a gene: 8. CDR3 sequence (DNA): TGTGCCAGCAGTACCGGACTAGCGGGTGGAAACAATGAGCAGTTCTTC. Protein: CASSTGLAGGNNEQFF.

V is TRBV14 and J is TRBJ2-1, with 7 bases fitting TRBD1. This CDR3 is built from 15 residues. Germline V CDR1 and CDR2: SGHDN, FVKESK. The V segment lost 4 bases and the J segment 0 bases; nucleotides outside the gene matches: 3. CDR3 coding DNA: TGTGCCAGCAGCCCCAGGGGGTCCTCCTACAATGAGCAGTTCTTC. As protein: CASSPRGSSYNEQFF.

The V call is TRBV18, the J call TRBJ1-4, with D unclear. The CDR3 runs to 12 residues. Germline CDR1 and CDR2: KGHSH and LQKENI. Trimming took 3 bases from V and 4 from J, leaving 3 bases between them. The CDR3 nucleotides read TGTGCCAGCTCACCCAATAATGAAAAACTGTTTTTT. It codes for CASSPNNEKLFF.

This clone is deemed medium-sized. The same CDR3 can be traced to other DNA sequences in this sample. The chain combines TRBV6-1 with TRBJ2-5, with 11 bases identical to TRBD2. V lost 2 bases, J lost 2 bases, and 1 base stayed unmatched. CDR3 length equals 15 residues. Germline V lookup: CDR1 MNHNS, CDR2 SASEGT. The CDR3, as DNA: TGTGCCAGCAGTGAATTAGCGGGGGGGCAAGAGACCCAGTACTTC. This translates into CASSELAGGQETQYF.

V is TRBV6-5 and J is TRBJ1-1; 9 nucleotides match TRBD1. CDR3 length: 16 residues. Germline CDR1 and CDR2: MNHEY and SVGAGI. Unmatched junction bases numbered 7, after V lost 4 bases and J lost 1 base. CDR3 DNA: TGTGCCAGCAGTTTGGATATACAGGGGGCGAACACTGAAGCTTTCTTT. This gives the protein CASSLDIQGANTEAFF.

The CDR3 DNA sequence: TGTGCCAGCAGTCTAACAGGGGATCAGCCCCAGCATTTT. Translation: CASSLTGDQPQHF. This chain joins TRBV6-1 and TRBJ1-5, with TRBD1 identical over 7 bases. The CDR3 runs 13 residues. The V gene's germline CDR1 is MNHNS and CDR2 SASEGT. After removal of 5 bases from V and 5 bases from J, the junction contained 3 bases not matched to a gene.